This T cell receptor (beta chain) was recovered during a study of early T cells in non-severe SARS-CoV-2 infection. About the study: From unsorted whole blood, bulk RNA was sequenced, and the chains remained unpaired.

The germline V gene encodes CDR1 DFQATT and CDR2 SNEGSKA (reference sequence). This CDR3 comprises 15 residues. Trimming removed 0 bases from V and 5 bases from J, with 16 bases in between. One entry per CDR3 protein results from TCRdb running MiXCR on the 5' RACE reads. The sample holds 55,000 to 75,000 distinct CDR3 sequences; 7% to 8% are singletons and the top ten take approximately 3.6%. Sequencing was carried out using whole blood. The sequence was obtained from an adult who was a healthcare worker with PCR-confirmed SARS-CoV-2 infection or an uninfected control (not recorded which). This chain links TRBV20-1 with TRBJ2-5; D unclear. The CDR3 sequence is CSARDGTGTRETQYF. CDR3 sequence (DNA): TGCAGTGCTAGAGATGGAACGGGCACGAGGGAGACCCAGTACTTC.